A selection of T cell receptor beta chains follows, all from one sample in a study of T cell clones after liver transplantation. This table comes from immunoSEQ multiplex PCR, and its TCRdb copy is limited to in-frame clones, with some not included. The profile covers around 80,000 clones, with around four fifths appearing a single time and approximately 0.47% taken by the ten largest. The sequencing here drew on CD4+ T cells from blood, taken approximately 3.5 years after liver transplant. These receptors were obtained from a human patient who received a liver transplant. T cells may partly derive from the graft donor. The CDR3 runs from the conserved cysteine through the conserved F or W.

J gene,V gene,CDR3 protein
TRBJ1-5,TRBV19,CASSIDRVQPQHF
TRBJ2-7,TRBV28,CASSLWVAGAAEQYF
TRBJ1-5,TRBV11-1,CASSLQAFQPQHF
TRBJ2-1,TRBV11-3,CASSPGQGEEHEQFF
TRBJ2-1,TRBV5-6,CASSLSGTSGSSYNEQFF
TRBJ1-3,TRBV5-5,CASSVGQGAQAGNTIYF
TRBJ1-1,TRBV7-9,CASSLMGDTEAFF
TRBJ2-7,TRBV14,CASGLTAVSRVF
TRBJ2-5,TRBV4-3,CASSQEKRDGETQYF
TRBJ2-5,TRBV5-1,CASSPGTGGFGEETQYF
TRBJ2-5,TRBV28,CASSPPGTRETQYF
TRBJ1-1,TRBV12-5,CASAKAGVNTEAFF
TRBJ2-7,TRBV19,CASSIVGVGLYEQYF
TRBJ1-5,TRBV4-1,CASSQDRESGGGGYNQPQHF
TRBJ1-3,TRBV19,CASSIFPSSQGRGSGNTIYF
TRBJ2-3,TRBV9,CASSVAGTGGPTDTQYF
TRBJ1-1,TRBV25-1,CAISAGGRREGFEAFF
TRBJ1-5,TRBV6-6,CASSPTGGNQPQHF
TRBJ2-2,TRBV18,CASSPSTGTLPGELFF
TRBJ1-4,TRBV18,CASSLLEGSYNEKLFF
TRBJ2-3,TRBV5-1,CASSEQGTDTQYF
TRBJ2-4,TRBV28,CASSLHGSAAKNIQYF
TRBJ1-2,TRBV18,CASSPTGQVEYGYTF
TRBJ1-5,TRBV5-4,CASSLGGGDINQPQHF
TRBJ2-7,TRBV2,CASGPSQGRNYEQYF
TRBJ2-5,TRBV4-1,CASSQGFQSDEETQYF
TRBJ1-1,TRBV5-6,CASSLLNRNTEAFF
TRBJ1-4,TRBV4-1,CASSQVRNRNEKLFF
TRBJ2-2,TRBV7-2,CASSRTDTGELFF
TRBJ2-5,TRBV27,CASSQYTRGGETQYF
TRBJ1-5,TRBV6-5,CASSQRGGNQPQHF
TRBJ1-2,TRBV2,CASSRSSSYGYTF
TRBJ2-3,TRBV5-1,CASSKGDYADTQYF
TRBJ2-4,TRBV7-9,CASSEQGNIQYF
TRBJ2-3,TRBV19,CASSISVGTPTSTDTQYF
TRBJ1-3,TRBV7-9,CASSLEGGDTIYF
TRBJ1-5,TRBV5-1,CASSLLGVNQPQHF
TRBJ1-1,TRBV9,CASSGRREGTEAFF
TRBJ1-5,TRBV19,CASSTGTANQPQHF
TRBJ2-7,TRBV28,CASSRRTGRGEQYF
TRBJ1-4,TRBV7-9,CASRQNEKLFF
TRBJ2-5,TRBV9,CASSYSAQATQYF
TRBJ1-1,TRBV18,CASSPLREDAFF
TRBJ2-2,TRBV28,CASYSGTGRAGELFF
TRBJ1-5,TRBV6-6,CASSYTRDQPQHF
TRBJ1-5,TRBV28,CATLPRWANQPQHF
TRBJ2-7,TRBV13,CASSLAGTYEQYF
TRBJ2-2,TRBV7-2,CASSRTLRTGELFF
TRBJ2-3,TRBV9,CASSVLSDTQYF
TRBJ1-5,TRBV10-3,CAISESGGGQPQHF
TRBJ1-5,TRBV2,CASSASTRNQPQHF
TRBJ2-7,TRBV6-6,CASSYRPDSYEQYF
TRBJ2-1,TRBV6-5,CASRPAADYNEQFF
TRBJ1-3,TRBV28,CASSPPPGNTIYF